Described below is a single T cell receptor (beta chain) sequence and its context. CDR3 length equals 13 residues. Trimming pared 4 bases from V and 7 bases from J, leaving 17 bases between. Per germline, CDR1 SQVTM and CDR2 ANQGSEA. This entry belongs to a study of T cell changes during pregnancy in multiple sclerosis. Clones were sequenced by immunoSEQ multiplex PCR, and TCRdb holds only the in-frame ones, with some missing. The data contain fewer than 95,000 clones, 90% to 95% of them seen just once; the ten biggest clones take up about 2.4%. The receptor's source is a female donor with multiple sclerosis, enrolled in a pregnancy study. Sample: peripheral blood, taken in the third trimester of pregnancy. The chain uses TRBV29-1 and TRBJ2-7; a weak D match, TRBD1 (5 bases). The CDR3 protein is CSVVQILQGEQYF. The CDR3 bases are TGCAGCGTTGTTCAAATACTCCAGGGAGAGCAGTACTTC.